This T cell receptor (beta chain) is drawn from a study of T cell repertoires in cytomegalovirus infection. Study background: It was the public TCR beta signatures that indicated both CMV infection and matching HLA type. Findings of the study overall: CMV carriers with the relevant HLA were identified by cumulative public TCR beta family frequency. Predominance within the ex vivo response was attributable to HLA-C-restricted CMV-specific TCR beta clonotypes.

Germline-derived CDR1 and CDR2 are DFQATT and SNEGSKA (reference sequence). This CDR3 has 14 residues. Trimming removed 0 bases at V and 5 bases at J, with 14 bases between. TCRdb reprocessed the reads via MiXCR and lists one record per CDR3 protein. The data contain 85,000 to 130,000 distinct CDR3 sequences, around a quarter of them singletons. This clonotype was seen many times. Its antigen is undetermined. This receptor was taken from a human donor in good health (CMV status not recorded). Some clones in this sample may be carry-over from other donors' samples. Material: CD8+ T cells from PBMCs. The chain is built from TRBV20-1 and TRBJ2-7, with D unclear. The CDR3 sequence is CSARDLSGSHEQYF. The CDR3 nucleotides are TGCAGTGCTAGAGATCTGTCAGGATCCCACGAGCAGTACTTC.